This TCR beta chain originates from a study of shared clonotypes between healthy human individuals. The germline gives CDR1 MNHEY, CDR2 SMNVEV (reference sequence). The V and J ends lost 3 bases and 0 bases, in that order; junction bases with no gene match: 8. The CDR3 extends over 18 amino acids. Libraries were prepared by immunoSEQ multiplex PCR; TCRdb keeps only in-frame clonotypes and omits some of them. Among approximately 500,000 clones, 90% to 96% were seen once, and the ten largest hold approximately 0.062%. The sample taken for sequencing was naive CD4+ T cells sorted from blood. Subset here: CD45RA+ positively selected. The rearrangement links TRBV27 to TRBJ2-6; 7 bases agree with TRBD1. The receptor was isolated from a woman aged 25-40 years in good health. The CDR3 loop is CASSLFYRDSSGANVLTF. The CDR3 DNA is TGTGCCAGCAGTTTGTTTTACCGGGACAGCTCTGGGGCCAACGTCCTGACTTTC.